This passage covers 28 T cell receptor beta chains from one sample sequenced in a study of shared clonotypes between healthy human individuals. Sequenced by immunoSEQ multiplex PCR; TCRdb stores in-frame clones only, minus some. Counted here are approximately 1.4 million clones, roughly 98% occurring once; the ten biggest clones make up around 0.45%. Sequenced sample: naive CD4+ T cells sorted from blood. This sample's subset: CD45RA+ positively selected. The origin of the receptors is a man aged 25-40 years in good health.

The chain recombines TRBV5-4 with TRBJ2-7; a possible D gene is TRBD2 (6 bases). Germline CDR1 reads SGHNT; CDR2 reads YYREEE (reference sequence). CDR3 length equals 14 residues. Trimming took off 4 bases at V and 2 bases at J, with 13 bases between the two ends. The CDR3 is CASSRGGVPYEQYF. DNA for the CDR3: TGTGCCAGCAGCAGAGGAGGGGTCCCCTACGAGCAGTACTTC.

This clone was seen a single time. This chain links TRBV29-1 with TRBJ1-1; D ambiguous. Between the trimmed V and J ends, which lost 7 bases and 1 base, there was a span of 7 bases. Germline V lookup: CDR1 SQVTM, CDR2 ANQGSEA. The length of the CDR3 is 11 residues. The CDR3: CSGFRNTEAFF. CDR3 nucleotides: TGCAGCGGTTTCCGGAACACTGAAGCTTTCTTT.

The V and J genes are TRBV7-6 and TRBJ2-5; 8 bases are shared with TRBD1. The CDR3 totals 15 residues. After removal of 1 base from V and 2 bases from J, the junction contained 3 bases not matched to a gene. Germline V gives CDR1 SGHVS, CDR2 FNYEAQ. The CDR3 sequence is CASSLGTGRQETQYF. CDR3 nucleotide sequence: TGTGCCAGCAGCTTAGGGACAGGGAGGCAAGAGACCCAGTACTTC. The full variable domain, with the rest looked up from reference TRBV7-6 and TRBJ2-5, is GAGVSQSPRYKVTKRGQDVALRCDPISGHVSLYWYRQALGQGPEFLTYFNYEAQQDKSGLPNDRFSAERPEGSISTLTIQRTEQRDSAMYRCASSLGTGRQETQYFGPGTRLLVL.

This clone is a singleton in its sample. The chain links TRBV13 to TRBJ2-3; weak D call: TRBD2 (6 bases). Germline CDR1 is PRHDT and CDR2 is FYEKMQ (reference sequence). This CDR3 comprises 18 residues. V was shortened by 2 bases and J by 2 bases, with 20 bases between the two germline ends. The CDR3 reads CASSLLPSVGSFTDTQYF. The CDR3 coding sequence is TGTGCCAGCAGCTTACTCCCTAGCGTGGGTTCCTTCACAGATACGCAGTATTTT.

This chain connects TRBV15 to TRBJ2-7; the match to TRBD1 covers 7 bases. Losses at the gene ends were 7 bases for V and 1 base for J; bases not matched to a gene: 10. The CDR3 spans 15 residues. CDR1 is LNHNV, CDR2 YYDKDF, per germline (reference sequence). The CDR3 region has the DNA TGTGCCACCACCAAAGAGACAGGGTTTTCCTACGAGCAGTACTTC. Its translation: CATTKETGFSYEQYF.

The chain has TRBV4-3 and TRBJ2-3, with TRBD2 matching over 7 bases. Trimming cost V 4 bases and J 2 bases; bases outside gene matches: 12. The V gene's germline CDR1 is LGHNA and CDR2 YSLEER. This CDR3 comprises 17 residues. CDR3 protein: CASSRGIVGGDTDTQYF. For the CDR3, the DNA is TGCGCCAGCAGCCGAGGCATAGTGGGAGGGGACACAGATACGCAGTATTTT.

This chain links TRBV28 with TRBJ2-7; 7 bases line up with TRBD2. Germline lookup yields CDR1 MDHEN and CDR2 SYDVKM. This CDR3 region has 12 residues. The CDR3: CVPWGGSYEQYF. Here the CDR3 DNA reads TGTGTGCCTTGGGGAGGGTCCTACGAGCAGTACTTC.

V usage is TRBV15 and J usage is TRBJ2-3; TRBD2 is a possible D gene (6 bases). Looked up from germline, CDR1 is LNHNV and CDR2 is YYDKDF (reference sequence). This CDR3 has 14 residues. Deletions cut 1 base from V and 2 bases from J, with 7 bases between. The CDR3 DNA reads as TGTGCCACCAGCAGAGCGGGACTCACAGATACGCAGTATTTT. This encodes CATSRAGLTDTQYF.

The chain uses TRBV30 and TRBJ1-2; D might be TRBD1 (6 bases). The CDR3 loop spans 11 amino acids. Trimming took 7 bases from V and 8 from J, leaving 14 bases between them. CDR1 and CDR2 from the germline V gene are GTSNPN and SVGIG (reference sequence). The CDR3 nucleotides read TGTGCCTACAGGGAAGTGGGAGGCTACACCTTC. It translates to CAYREVGGYTF.

V is TRBV7-2 and J is TRBJ1-3; D is ambiguous. The V gene lost 3 bases and the J gene lost 3 bases, with 12 bases spanning the gap. The length of the CDR3 is 15 residues. Germline loops: CDR1 SGHTA, CDR2 FQGNSA. CDR3 in amino acids: CASSFPRVDGNTIYF. The CDR3, as DNA: TGTGCCAGCAGCTTTCCCCGGGTGGATGGAAACACCATATATTTT.

The chain is built from TRBV5-4 and TRBJ2-2, with 7 bases lining up with TRBD1. The trim removed 4 bases at V and 4 bases at J, leaving 13 bases unmatched. Germline CDR1 is SGHNT and CDR2 is YYREEE (reference sequence). The CDR3 totals 17 residues. This CDR3 is CASSREGTASGTGELFF. The CDR3, as DNA: TGTGCCAGCAGCCGGGAAGGGACAGCCTCGGGCACCGGGGAGCTGTTTTTT.

The CDR3 nucleotides are TGTGCCAGCAGCTTTTCACCAGACAGAGGGTACAATGAGCAGTTCTTC. The encoded protein is CASSFSPDRGYNEQFF. The V gene is TRBV7-9, the J gene TRBJ2-1, with D perhaps matching TRBD1 or TRBD2 (5 bases each). The CDR3 contains 16 residues. Looked up from germline, CDR1 is SEHNR and CDR2 is FQNEAQ (reference sequence). V dropped 3 bases and J dropped 4 bases, with 16 bases sitting between them.

This clone is a singleton in its sample. This chain joins TRBV2 and TRBJ2-5; D might be TRBD1 (6 bases). Per germline, CDR1 SNHLY and CDR2 FYNNEI. The CDR3 runs to 14 residues. Trimming stripped 7 bases from V and 2 bases from J, with 14 bases between. CDR3 region: CASKLFQGQETQYF. The CDR3 nucleotides read TGTGCCAGCAAATTGTTTCAGGGGCAAGAGACCCAGTACTTC.

The rearrangement uses TRBV14 and TRBJ1-2; no clear D gene. CDR1 is SGHDN, CDR2 FVKESK, per germline. Between the trimmed V and J ends, which lost 0 bases and 8 bases, there was a span of 22 bases. The CDR3 sequence is 17 residues long. CDR3 residues: CASSQDTLRALTRGYTF. The CDR3 DNA follows: TGTGCCAGCAGCCAAGATACGCTTCGGGCCCTCACGCGGGGCTACACCTTC.

This clone was seen once. The V call is TRBV27, the J call TRBJ1-2; the match to TRBD1 covers 9 bases. Germline CDR1 is MNHEY and CDR2 is SMNVEV (reference sequence). The CDR3 has 14 residues. V trimming: 2 bases; J trimming: 4 bases; junction bases outside the gene matches: 2. The CDR3 coding sequence is TGTGCCAGCAGTTTAACAGGGGGCGCCTATGGCTACACCTTC. Protein sequence: CASSLTGGAYGYTF.

This clone was recorded a few times. The J gene is TRBJ2-7, the V gene TRBV7-2; 7 nucleotides line up with TRBD1. The CDR3 runs 14 residues. The germline V gene has CDR1 SGHTA and CDR2 FQGNSA. The trim removed 3 bases at V and 0 bases at J, leaving 2 bases unmatched. DNA for the CDR3: TGTGCCAGCAGCTTCCGGGACAGCTCCTACGAGCAGTACTTC. It is translated as CASSFRDSSYEQYF. Complete variable domain (other parts from reference TRBV7-2 and TRBJ2-7): GAGVSQSPSNKVTEKGKDVELRCDPISGHTALYWYRQSLGQGLEFLIYFQGNSAPDKSGLPSDRFSAERTGGSVSTLTIQRTQQEDSAVYLCASSFRDSSYEQYFGPGTRLTVT.

The V gene is TRBV5-1, the J gene TRBJ1-2, with D unresolved. Germline-derived CDR1 and CDR2 are SGHRS and YFSETQ. The germline V and J ends were trimmed by 4 bases and 0 bases, with 13 bases remaining between them. The CDR3 extends over 15 amino acids. CDR3 nucleotides: TGCGCCAGCAGCCCCGTCGGTACAGCTAACTATGGCTACACCTTC. Amino acid sequence: CASSPVGTANYGYTF.

This chain connects TRBV6-1 to TRBJ2-7; 10 bases match TRBD2. The CDR3 consists of 14 residues. The germline V gene has CDR1 MNHNS and CDR2 SASEGT. Trimming took 9 bases from V and 4 from J; bases not matched to a gene: 9. The CDR3 here is CASLSGRAEYEQYF. DNA of the CDR3: TGTGCCAGTCTCAGCGGGAGGGCCGAGTACGAGCAGTACTTC.

The J gene is TRBJ1-5, the V gene TRBV7-2; the match to TRBD1 covers 7 bases. This CDR3 comprises 17 residues. Per the germline V gene, CDR1 is SGHTA and CDR2 is FQGNSA. Trimming at V came to 5 bases and at J to 6 bases, leaving 16 bases not matched to a gene. This chain's CDR3 is CASSPRRADRVAQPQHF. The CDR3 DNA reads as TGTGCCAGCAGCCCCCGGCGGGCTGACAGGGTTGCTCAGCCCCAGCATTTT.

This chain joins TRBV5-6 and TRBJ2-6; D gene unclear. Looked up from germline, CDR1 is SGHDT and CDR2 is YYEEEE. This CDR3 is built from 14 residues. Trimming cost V 3 bases and J 0 bases, with 4 bases left between them. The CDR3 spells CASSSRSGANVLTF. CDR3 coding DNA: TGTGCCAGCAGCTCGCGCTCTGGGGCCAACGTCCTGACTTTC.

V usage is TRBV7-7 and J usage is TRBJ1-5; TRBD1 aligns across 8 bases. Germline V gene sequence: CDR1 SSHAT, CDR2 FNYEAQ (reference sequence). This CDR3 is built from 13 residues. With 4 bases clipped from V and 7 bases from J, the junction kept 3 bases outside the gene matches. In DNA form, the CDR3 reads TGTGCCAGCAGCTCGGACAGGGACCAGCCCCAGCATTTT. Translating it yields CASSSDRDQPQHF.

This clone has a single count. The V and J genes are TRBV5-4 and TRBJ1-2; the D gene is possibly TRBD1 (6 bases). V was clipped by 0 bases and J by 2 bases, with 11 bases between them. CDR1 is SGHNT, CDR2 YYREEE, per germline (reference sequence). CDR3 length: 15 amino acids. CDR3 sequence reads: CASSLAADRNYGYTF. Written as DNA, the CDR3 is TGTGCCAGCAGCTTGGCCGCGGACAGAAACTATGGCTACACCTTC.

The chain joins TRBV6-5 to TRBJ2-7, with D possibly TRBD1 on 6 matching bases. CDR1 MNHEY and CDR2 SVGAGI come from the germline V gene. The V end was cut by 6 bases, the J end by 2 bases, with 14 bases between. The CDR3 is made up of 14 amino acids. The CDR3 sequence is CASSSAQGTYEQYF. In DNA, the CDR3 is TGTGCCAGCAGCTCTGCACAGGGAACCTACGAGCAGTACTTC.

The rearrangement joins TRBV19 to TRBJ2-1; D perhaps matches TRBD1 (6 bases). V shed 3 bases and J shed 2 bases, with 11 bases lying between them. Germline V CDR1 and CDR2: LNHDA, SQIVND (reference sequence). The CDR3 runs to 15 residues. This CDR3 reads CASSMSGVAYNEQFF. The CDR3, as DNA: TGTGCCAGTAGTATGTCAGGGGTTGCCTACAATGAGCAGTTCTTC. Full variable domain (remainder filled in from reference TRBV19 and TRBJ2-1): DGGITQSPKYLFRKEGQNVTLSCEQNLNHDAMYWYRQDPGQGLRLIYYSQIVNDFQKGDIAEGYSVSREKKESFPLTVTSAQKNPTAFYLCASSMSGVAYNEQFFGPGTRLTVL.

This clone was seen only once. The chain carries TRBV5-1 and TRBJ1-1; unclear D gene. Germline V gives CDR1 SGHRS, CDR2 YFSETQ. CDR3 length equals 14 residues. Between the trimmed V and J ends, which lost 5 bases and 1 base, there was a span of 12 bases. The CDR3 is CASRRGWGNTEAFF. The CDR3 DNA is TGCGCCAGCAGGCGTGGCTGGGGGAACACTGAAGCTTTCTTT.

V usage is TRBV27 and J usage is TRBJ1-5; D possibly corresponds to TRBD1 (5 bases). The CDR3 runs 14 residues. V was shortened by 5 bases and J by 7 bases, with 15 bases between the two germline ends. Germline V gives CDR1 MNHEY, CDR2 SMNVEV (reference sequence). The CDR3 nucleotides are TGTGCCAGCAGTACACAGATCAGGGCGCAGCCCCAGCATTTT. It is translated as CASSTQIRAQPQHF.

J is TRBJ2-7 and V is TRBV14, with 14 bases that match TRBD2. The CDR3 runs 21 residues. V gave up 0 bases and J gave up 1 base; unmatched junction bases: 14. Germline CDR1 reads SGHDN; CDR2 reads FVKESK. The CDR3 DNA is TGTGCCAGCAGCCAAGATATTTCCGGGACTAGCGGGAGACTTGGATCCTACGAGCAGTACTTC. Residues: CASSQDISGTSGRLGSYEQYF.

This chain uses TRBV28 with TRBJ2-7; D not certain. The V end lost 3 bases, the J end lost 10 bases, and 13 bases lay between the germline ends. Germline lookup yields CDR1 MDHEN and CDR2 SYDVKM. The CDR3 sequence is 12 residues long. DNA of the CDR3: TGTGCCAGCAGTTTCGCAGGTGACTCCCAGTACTTC. Translated: CASSFAGDSQYF.